The 29 T cell receptor beta chains presented below share a single source sample, sequenced in a study of blood T cell repertoires in COVID-19. Clones were sequenced by immunoSEQ multiplex PCR, and TCRdb holds only the in-frame ones, with some missing. Here the sample spans about 150,000 clones, 82% being singletons. Sequencing input: peripheral blood. These TCRs come from an elderly woman with active or convalescent COVID-19.

The CDR3 coding sequence is TGTGCCACCAGTGGGGGGCGGGAGGGCAGCACAGATACGCAGTATTTT. This sequence encodes CATSGGREGSTDTQYF. The rearrangement links TRBV24-1 to TRBJ2-3; 9 nucleotides align to TRBD2. The V gene's germline CDR1 is KGHDR and CDR2 SFDVKD. V lost 5 bases and J lost 0; bases outside the gene matches: 5. The CDR3 contains 16 residues.

The chain couples TRBV5-1 to TRBJ2-5, with unresolved D. In germline, CDR1 is SGHRS, CDR2 YFSETQ. V was pared by 7 bases and J by 1 base, with 14 bases between. The CDR3 sequence is 14 residues long. As DNA, the CDR3 is TGCGCCAGCGCCGAGAGGCCGATCCAAGAGACCCAGTACTTC. Protein: CASAERPIQETQYF. Based on the CDR3 plus reference TRBV5-1 and TRBJ2-5, the full variable domain is KAGVTQTPRYLIKTRGQQVTLSCSPISGHRSVSWYQQTPGQGLQFLFEYFSETQRNKGNFPGRFSGRQFSNSRSEMNVSTLELGDSALYLCASAERPIQETQYFGPGTRLLVL.

This clone was found once. The CDR3 bases are TGTGCCAGCTGGCAGGGGGCGGGACCTGGGGCCAACGTCCTGACTTTC. Its translation: CASWQGAGPGANVLTF. The chain carries TRBV11-3 and TRBJ2-6; 8 bases match TRBD1. Germline values: CDR1 SGHNT, CDR2 YENEEA. The junction had 8 bases not matched to a gene; V was cut back by 8 bases and J by 2 bases. The CDR3 length is 16 residues.

The J gene is TRBJ1-1, the V gene TRBV5-4; no reliable D call. Per the germline V gene, CDR1 is SGHNT and CDR2 is YYREEE (reference sequence). The V and J ends lost 5 bases and 1 base respectively, with 9 bases between them. This CDR3 is built from 13 residues. The CDR3 here is CASSPDTNTEAFF. DNA of the CDR3: TGTGCCAGCAGTCCCGACACGAACACTGAAGCTTTCTTT.

The V gene is TRBV6-5, the J gene TRBJ2-7; D ambiguous. CDR1 is MNHEY and CDR2 is SVGAGI in the germline V gene. Trimming stripped 0 bases from V and 2 bases from J, with 5 bases between. The CDR3 has 13 amino acids. The DNA of the CDR3 is TGTGCCAGCAGTTACTCTGTCGCCTACGAGCAGTACTTC. This gives the protein CASSYSVAYEQYF.

The V gene is TRBV9, the J gene TRBJ2-5; 13 bases align to TRBD2. V lost 4 bases, J lost 4 bases, and 7 bases stayed unmatched. Germline loops: CDR1 SGDLS, CDR2 YYNGEE. This CDR3 is built from 16 residues. The CDR3 nucleotides are TGTGCCAGCAGCACCACTAGCGGGAGGGCCGGAGAGACCCAGTACTTC. Translation gives CASSTTSGRAGETQYF.

This clone was counted a few times. The chain joins TRBV24-1 to TRBJ2-1; D is possibly TRBD1 (5 bases). V lost 4 bases to trimming and J lost 4 bases, with 10 bases between them. Germline CDR1 KGHDR, CDR2 SFDVKD. The CDR3 sequence is 14 residues long. CDR3 in DNA: TGTGCCACCAGTGACCACAGGCGGTACAATGAGCAGTTCTTC. The encoded protein is CATSDHRRYNEQFF.

This chain links TRBV7-9 with TRBJ2-5, with 9 bases lining up with TRBD2. This CDR3 contains 15 residues. Trimming at V came to 5 bases and at J to 2 bases, leaving 6 bases not matched to a gene. Per germline, CDR1 SEHNR and CDR2 FQNEAQ (reference sequence). The DNA of the CDR3 is TGTGCCAGCAGCCCCCGACTAGCGGATCAAGAGACCCAGTACTTC. It translates to CASSPRLADQETQYF.

This clone was seen a handful of times. The V gene is TRBV5-1, the J gene TRBJ1-6, with D maybe TRBD1 (6 bases). The CDR3 is 15 amino acids. Per the germline V gene, CDR1 is SGHRS and CDR2 is YFSETQ. The V end was cut by 0 bases, the J end by 8 bases, with 12 bases between. CDR3 nucleotide sequence: TGCGCCAGCAGCTTGGGGCAGGGGAGAGATTCACCCCTCCACTTT. Amino acid sequence: CASSLGQGRDSPLHF.

This chain links TRBV19 with TRBJ1-4; D is ambiguous. The germline gives CDR1 LNHDA, CDR2 SQIVND (reference sequence). Trimming removed 3 bases from V and 4 bases from J, with 6 bases in between. CDR3 size: 13 residues. This chain's CDR3 is CASSIRFNEKLFF. CDR3 nucleotide sequence: TGTGCCAGTAGTATCCGGTTTAATGAAAAACTGTTTTTT.

The chain uses TRBV19 and TRBJ2-7, with a weak D call TRBD2 (5 bases). The V gene's germline CDR1 is LNHDA and CDR2 SQIVND (reference sequence). The CDR3 sequence is 14 residues long. The V and J ends lost 2 bases and 2 bases respectively, with 10 bases between them. The CDR3 sequence: CASSISSGTYEQYF. The CDR3 DNA reads as TGTGCCAGTAGTATATCCAGCGGTACCTACGAGCAGTACTTC.

The chain is built from TRBV30 and TRBJ1-3; TRBD1 might be the D (6 bases). CDR1 is GTSNPN, CDR2 SVGIG, per germline (reference sequence). The CDR3 runs to 13 residues. The V end lost 5 bases, the J end lost 1 base, and 9 bases lay between the germline ends. CDR3 sequence: CAWFQGSGNTIYF. In DNA form, the CDR3 reads TGTGCCTGGTTCCAGGGGTCTGGAAACACCATATATTTT.

The V and J genes are TRBV2 and TRBJ2-5; D is undetermined. V was shortened by 0 bases and J by 7 bases, with 21 bases between the two germline ends. The CDR3 spans 17 residues. Germline CDR1 SNHLY, CDR2 FYNNEI. The CDR3 here is CASSEALFPGTSGTQYF. CDR3 coding DNA: TGTGCCAGCAGTGAAGCGCTTTTTCCAGGTACCTCCGGGACCCAGTACTTC. The entire variable domain, with the rest obtained from reference TRBV2 and TRBJ2-5, is as follows: EPEVTQTPSHQVTQMGQEVILRCVPISNHLYFYWYRQILGQKVEFLVSFYNNEISEKSEIFDDQFSVERPDGSNFTLKIRSTKLEDSAMYFCASSEALFPGTSGTQYFGPGTRLLVL.

V is TRBV5-4 and J is TRBJ1-2; 10 positions agree with TRBD1. Losses at the gene ends were 7 bases for V and 4 bases for J; bases not matched to a gene: 10. The CDR3 length is 15 residues. Germline assignment: CDR1 SGHNT and CDR2 YYREEE (reference sequence). The CDR3 is CASLSRDRGSYGYTF. The CDR3 region has the DNA TGTGCCAGCTTGTCCCGGGACAGGGGAAGCTATGGCTACACCTTC. The full variable domain, its missing parts supplied by reference TRBV5-4 and TRBJ1-2, is ETGVTQSPTHLIKTRGQQVTLRCSSQSGHNTVSWYQQALGQGPQFIFQYYREEENGRGNFPPRFSGLQFPNYSSELNVNALELDDSALYLCASLSRDRGSYGYTFGSGTRLTVV.

This chain uses TRBV28 with TRBJ2-2; D is unclear. Trimming removed 1 base at V and 5 bases at J, with 8 bases between. The CDR3 is 14 amino acids. CDR1 and CDR2 from the germline V gene are MDHEN and SYDVKM. The CDR3 DNA sequence: TGTGCCAGCAGTTTATTAGAACCAACCGGGGAGCTGTTTTTT. Its translation: CASSLLEPTGELFF.

With regard to this clone: Other DNA sequences in this sample translate to the same CDR3. This chain uses TRBV5-1 with TRBJ2-5; D is unclear. Trimming left V 2 bases short and J 3 bases short, with 8 bases between. CDR3 length: 13 amino acids. Germline lookup yields CDR1 SGHRS and CDR2 YFSETQ. The CDR3 DNA follows: TGCGCCAGCAGCTTAGTGCCGGAAGAGACCCAGTACTTC. Translating gives CASSLVPEETQYF.

This chain joins TRBV6-1 and TRBJ1-6; 10 bases align to TRBD1. Germline V lookup: CDR1 MNHNS, CDR2 SASEGT. V lost 2 bases and J lost 8; bases outside the gene matches: 12. The length of the CDR3 is 18 residues. The CDR3 DNA sequence: TGTGCCAGCAGTGAAAGTTTCTTTTCCGGGACAGGGGATTCACCCCTCCACTTT. Protein sequence: CASSESFFSGTGDSPLHF.

This clone was counted once. The rearrangement joins TRBV5-1 to TRBJ2-7, with 9 bases aligning to TRBD1. The CDR3 totals 15 residues. Germline loops: CDR1 SGHRS, CDR2 YFSETQ. V was clipped by 3 bases and J by 4 bases; unmatched bases: 8. CDR3 sequence: CASSSTGTGLYEQYF. The DNA for the CDR3 is TGCGCCAGCAGCTCCACCGGGACAGGGCTATACGAGCAGTACTTC.

This clone was detected only once. V is TRBV14 and J is TRBJ1-1, with D tentatively TRBD1 (6 bases). The ends were cut back, 4 bases at V and 1 base at J, with 10 bases in the middle. Germline CDR1 and CDR2: SGHDN and FVKESK. The CDR3 length is 14 residues. CDR3 protein: CASSLGQTNTEAFF. For the CDR3, the DNA is TGTGCCAGCAGCCTCGGACAGACGAACACTGAAGCTTTCTTT.

This rearrangement joins TRBV7-8 to TRBJ1-4, with a weak D call TRBD1 (5 bases). CDR3 length equals 14 residues. Germline lookup yields CDR1 SGHVS and CDR2 FQNEAQ. V lost 0 bases and J lost 6, with 8 bases in between. Here the CDR3 DNA reads TGTGCCAGCAGCTTAGCCCAGGGTGATGAAAAACTGTTTTTT. Translating gives CASSLAQGDEKLFF.

The V call is TRBV2, the J call TRBJ1-4; possible D gene TRBD1, 5 bases. The germline V gene has CDR1 SNHLY and CDR2 FYNNEI. The V end was cut by 4 bases, the J end by 7 bases, with 16 bases between. This CDR3 has 15 residues. The CDR3, as DNA: TGTGCCAGCAGTGGGGGGGGTTGGGTGGCTGAAAAACTGTTTTTT. It translates to CASSGGGWVAEKLFF.

This clone was seen only once. The V call is TRBV9, the J call TRBJ2-2, with 8 bases aligning to TRBD1. Germline values: CDR1 SGDLS, CDR2 YYNGEE. This CDR3 comprises 19 residues. Germline trimming cut 4 bases from V and 0 bases from J; bases unmatched to any gene: 14. The CDR3 region has the DNA TGTGCCAGCAGCCCGGCAGGGACAGGAGCTCGAGCGAACACCGGGGAGCTGTTTTTT. This codes for CASSPAGTGARANTGELFF.

This clone was seen only a few times. The chain uses TRBV19 and TRBJ1-4; tentatively, D is TRBD1 (6 bases). CDR1 LNHDA and CDR2 SQIVND come from the germline V gene (reference sequence). CDR3 length: 15 residues. The germline V and J ends were trimmed by 3 bases and 3 bases, with 11 bases remaining between them. The CDR3 is CASSIGGLANEKLFF. The CDR3 nucleotides read TGTGCCAGTAGTATCGGGGGGCTGGCTAATGAAAAACTGTTTTTT.

This clone was observed a few times. The J gene is TRBJ1-5, the V gene TRBV19, with TRBD1 as a possible D gene (6 bases). Germline V gene lookup returns CDR1 LNHDA and CDR2 SQIVND (reference sequence). The CDR3 sequence is 14 residues long. Trimming took off 10 bases at V and 7 bases at J, with 20 bases between the two ends. The CDR3 DNA follows: TGTGCCACCAAGTTCAGGGGAATGGGACAGCCCCAGCATTTT. Encoded protein: CATKFRGMGQPQHF.

This clone was counted between two and nine times. The chain employs TRBV5-1 and TRBJ1-2, with 11 bases that match TRBD1. Germline V gives CDR1 SGHRS, CDR2 YFSETQ. V shed 4 bases, J shed 8 bases, and the junction held 4 bases outside the gene matches. The CDR3 is 13 amino acids. This CDR3 is CASSPDRGPGYTF. CDR3 bases: TGCGCCAGCAGCCCGGACAGGGGGCCCGGCTACACCTTC.

The chain combines TRBV21-1 with TRBJ2-3; the table's D gene call, TRBD1, was not cross checked with the DNA. TRBV21-1 is classified as a pseudogene. The CDR3 spans 16 residues. CDR3 nucleotides: TGTGCCAGCAGCCGAAACAGGGGGAGTTTCACAGATACGCAGTATTTT. Its protein is CASSRNRGSFTDTQYF.

The V call is TRBV29-1, the J call TRBJ1-1; 11 bases map to TRBD1. This CDR3 has 14 amino acids. CDR1 and CDR2 (germline): SQVTM, ANQGSEA. J was trimmed by 10 bases and V by 6 bases; bases with no gene match: 13. The CDR3 region is CSVSHGQGARAAFF. The CDR3 DNA is TGCAGCGTCTCTCATGGACAGGGGGCTCGAGCAGCTTTCTTT.

This clone showed up just once. This sequence joins TRBV21-1 and TRBJ1-4; no check of the table's D call, TRBD1, against the DNA was made. TRBV21-1 constitutes a pseudogene. The CDR3 spans 16 residues. CDR3 DNA: TGTGCCAGCAGCAGCCGGGACAGGGAGGCTAATGAAAAACTGTTTTTT. It codes for CASSSRDREANEKLFF.

The chain carries TRBV4-1 and TRBJ1-1; maybe TRBD1 (5 bases). With 3 bases removed from V and 2 bases from J, the gap between germline ends came to 10 bases. The CDR3 loop spans 14 amino acids. The germline CDR1 and CDR2 sequences are MGHRA and YSYEKL. The CDR3 loop is CASSHMGLNTEAFF. In nucleotides, the CDR3 is TGCGCCAGCAGCCACATGGGACTTAACACTGAAGCTTTCTTT.